This T cell receptor (beta chain) was found in a study of CD8 T cells in ankylosing spondylitis. The study, taken as a whole, reports: About 8 highly homologous variants formed a TCR beta motif that appeared characteristic of ankylosing spondylitis blood. Reportedly, significant enrichment of disease-linked clones occurred in matched ankylosing spondylitis synovial fluid.

This clonotype was detected ten times or more. Its antigen is unknown. V trimming: 2 bases; J trimming: 4 bases; junction bases outside the gene matches: 7. Per germline, CDR1 SEHNR and CDR2 FQNEAQ (reference sequence). This CDR3 is 16 amino acids long. TCRdb called the 5' RACE reads again in MiXCR, with one record for every CDR3 protein. The profile covers fewer than 550,000 distinct CDR3 sequences, with 5.3% appearing a single time and 3% to 4% taken by the ten largest. This TCR was recovered from a male donor with ankylosing spondylitis. Sample: blood, either unsorted or a sorted T cell fraction (not recorded which). The chain couples TRBV7-9 to TRBJ2-7, with 11 bases that match TRBD1. The CDR3 is CASSLTPGTGGYEQYF. CDR3 nucleotide sequence: TGTGCCAGCAGCTTAACCCCCGGGACAGGGGGATACGAGCAGTACTTC.